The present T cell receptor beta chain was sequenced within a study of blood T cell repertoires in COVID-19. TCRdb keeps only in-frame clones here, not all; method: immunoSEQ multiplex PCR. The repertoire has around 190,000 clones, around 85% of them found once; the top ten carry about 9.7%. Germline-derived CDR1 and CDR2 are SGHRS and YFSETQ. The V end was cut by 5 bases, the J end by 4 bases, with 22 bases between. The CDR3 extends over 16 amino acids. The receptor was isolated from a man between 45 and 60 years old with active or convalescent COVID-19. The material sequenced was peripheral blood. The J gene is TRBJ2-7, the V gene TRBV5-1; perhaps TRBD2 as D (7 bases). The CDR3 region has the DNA TGCGCCAGCAGTCCTGATGCAACGGGGGGCAGGTACGAGCAGTACTTC. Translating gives CASSPDATGGRYEQYF.